This entry lists 30 T cell receptor beta chains sequenced from one sample in a study of OX40 agonist ivuxolimab in advanced cancers. Using immunoSEQ multiplex PCR, the repertoire was profiled, and TCRdb retains in-frame clones only, with some absent. Seen here are approximately 56,000 clones, approximately 78% observed once, and the top ten hold about 0.69%. The sample consisted of CD4+ or CD8+ T cells sorted from blood, taken in a trial of the OX40 agonist ivuxolimab. Every receptor here comes from an adult with an advanced solid tumor such as melanoma, head and neck, liver or kidney cancer.

This chain links TRBV7-7 with TRBJ2-1; weak D call: TRBD1 (6 bases). V gave up 5 bases and J gave up 6 bases, with 11 bases separating them. Per the germline V gene, CDR1 is SSHAT and CDR2 is FNYEAQ (reference sequence). This CDR3 has 13 amino acids. The CDR3 sequence: CASSLSGANEQFF. The CDR3 DNA is TGTGCCAGCAGCCTCTCAGGGGCCAATGAGCAGTTCTTC.

This clone showed up just once. The chain recombines TRBV7-2 with TRBJ2-3; D perhaps matches TRBD2 (6 bases). In germline, CDR1 is SGHTA, CDR2 FQGNSA. CDR3 length: 16 amino acids. Deletions cut 0 bases from V and 4 bases from J, with 14 bases between. The CDR3, as DNA: TGTGCCAGCAGCTTAGCGGTGGGGAGGAATGCAGATACGCAGTATTTT. Its translation: CASSLAVGRNADTQYF.

V and J are TRBV11-2 and TRBJ2-5; tentatively, D is TRBD1 (6 bases). The CDR3 is made up of 12 amino acids. From germline, CDR1 is SGHAT and CDR2 FQNNGV. Trimming removed 6 bases at V and 5 bases at J, with 10 bases between. CDR3 sequence reads: CASRTGFETQYF. In DNA form, the CDR3 reads TGTGCCAGCAGAACAGGGTTCGAGACCCAGTACTTC.

The rearrangement uses TRBV6-1 and TRBJ2-2; D unclear. This CDR3 region has 12 residues. Trimming stripped 7 bases from V and 1 base from J, with 4 bases between. Germline assignment: CDR1 MNHNS and CDR2 SASEGT. The CDR3 sequence: CASNRNTGELFF. The DNA for the CDR3 is TGTGCCAGCAACCGGAACACCGGGGAGCTGTTTTTT.

CDR3 in amino acids: CASSPQGGRYEQYF. In DNA form, the CDR3 reads TGTGCCAGCAGCCCACAGGGTGGGAGGTACGAGCAGTACTTC. The chain is built from TRBV14 and TRBJ2-7; D may be TRBD1 or TRBD2 (6 bases each). The CDR3 has 14 amino acids. The germline V gene has CDR1 SGHDN and CDR2 FVKESK. With 4 bases removed from V and 4 bases from J, the gap between germline ends came to 14 bases.

The V and J genes are TRBV4-1 and TRBJ2-7; D is undetermined. The ends were cut back, 2 bases at V and 5 bases at J, with 13 bases in the middle. The length of the CDR3 is 14 residues. The V gene's germline CDR1 is MGHRA and CDR2 YSYEKL. In nucleotides, the CDR3 is TGCGCCAGCAGCCAAACGTCGCGACAAAACGAGCAGTACTTC. Protein: CASSQTSRQNEQYF.

The CDR3, as DNA: TGTGCCATCGGAAAAGACAGGAATGACTACTATGGCTACACCTTC. This codes for CAIGKDRNDYYGYTF. The chain is built from TRBV10-3 and TRBJ1-2, with D possibly being TRBD1 (6 bases). Trimming pared 8 bases from V and 3 bases from J, leaving 19 bases between. The CDR3 contains 15 residues. Germline CDR1 and CDR2: ENHRY and SYGVKD.

The V call is TRBV2, the J call TRBJ1-2; TRBD1 matches 9 bases. The CDR3 is 14 residues long. Germline CDR1 SNHLY, CDR2 FYNNEI. V was pared by 5 bases and J by 6 bases, with 7 bases of the junction left unmatched. The CDR3 sequence: CASSFGGQGDGYTF. The CDR3, as DNA: TGTGCCAGCAGTTTCGGGGGACAGGGAGATGGCTACACCTTC.

The V call is TRBV9, the J call TRBJ1-3, with D perhaps TRBD1 (6 bases). Trimming pared 4 bases from V and 1 base from J, leaving 9 bases between. The germline V gene has CDR1 SGDLS and CDR2 YYNGEE. This CDR3 is built from 14 residues. CDR3 in amino acids: CASSFGTSGNTIYF. The CDR3 bases are TGTGCCAGCAGCTTTGGGACATCTGGAAACACCATATATTTT.

CDR3 sequence reads: CASSKRAGGGKKTQYF. CDR3 bases: TGTGCCAGCAGCAAAAGAGCGGGGGGAGGCAAAAAGACCCAGTACTTC. The chain carries TRBV28 and TRBJ2-5, with 9 bases identical to TRBD2. The CDR3 runs 16 residues. The germline V gene encodes CDR1 MDHEN and CDR2 SYDVKM. Losses at the gene ends were 6 bases for V and 6 bases for J; bases not matched to a gene: 14.

This clone was seen only once. The chain uses TRBV4-2 and TRBJ1-4; D remains unclear. This CDR3 contains 14 residues. The V end was cut by 0 bases, the J end by 3 bases, with 5 bases between. In germline, CDR1 is LGHNA, CDR2 YNFKEQ. The CDR3 loop is CASSQERSNEKLFF. In nucleotides, the CDR3 is TGTGCCAGCAGCCAAGAGCGATCTAATGAAAAACTGTTTTTT.

The chain employs TRBV10-3 and TRBJ2-7, with 12 bases identical to TRBD1. CDR1 and CDR2 from the germline V gene are ENHRY and SYGVKD. The CDR3 has 12 amino acids. Trimming cost V 6 bases and J 6 bases; bases outside gene matches: 0. The CDR3 DNA is TGTGCCATCAGGGGACAGGGGGCCGAGCAGTACTTC. Protein sequence: CAIRGQGAEQYF.

The chain recombines TRBV5-6 with TRBJ1-1; 9 positions match TRBD1. CDR3 length: 15 amino acids. The trim removed 3 bases at V and 8 bases at J, leaving 11 bases unmatched. Germline CDR1 is SGHDT and CDR2 is YYEEEE. As DNA, the CDR3 is TGTGCCAGCAGCTGGGGGACAGGGTCCAACGCAGAAGCTTTCTTT. Its protein is CASSWGTGSNAEAFF.

This chain links TRBV15 with TRBJ2-6; D may be TRBD1 (5 bases). The CDR3 covers 16 residues. Trimming pared 5 bases from V and 1 base from J, leaving 12 bases between. From germline, CDR1 is LNHNV and CDR2 YYDKDF (reference sequence). For the CDR3, the DNA is TGTGCCACCAGCGCCCGGACATTTTCTGGGGCCAACGTCCTGACTTTC. Its translation is CATSARTFSGANVLTF.

The genes are TRBV6-6 and TRBJ1-1; 9 bases are shared with TRBD1. CDR3 size: 15 residues. CDR1 and CDR2 (germline): MNHNY, SVGAGI (reference sequence). V shed 5 bases and J 3 bases; nucleotides not matched to a gene: 7. The CDR3 bases are TGTGCCAGCAGTACCCGACAGGGGGACCACACTGAAGCTTTCTTT. This gives the protein CASSTRQGDHTEAFF.

This chain connects TRBV11-2 to TRBJ1-1; D is possibly TRBD1 (6 bases). This CDR3 has 15 amino acids. The germline V gene encodes CDR1 SGHAT and CDR2 FQNNGV. V gave up 5 bases and J gave up 3 bases, with 16 bases separating them. CDR3 coding DNA: TGTGCCAGCAGCCCTCGGACAGTAGAGTACACTGAAGCTTTCTTT. Encoded protein: CASSPRTVEYTEAFF.

In this sample, this clone turned up a few times. The J gene is TRBJ1-5, the V gene TRBV2; 11 positions agree with TRBD1. CDR1 is SNHLY, CDR2 FYNNEI, per germline. The CDR3 loop spans 14 amino acids. The ends lost 6 bases at V and 11 bases at J; junction bases unmatched: 9. The CDR3 spells CASSGQGAQGAQHF. The CDR3 DNA is TGTGCCAGCAGCGGACAGGGGGCCCAGGGAGCCCAGCATTTT.

The V and J genes are TRBV19 and TRBJ2-1; TRBD1 matches at 9 bases. V was pared by 3 bases and J by 3 bases, with 6 bases of the junction left unmatched. Germline-derived CDR1 and CDR2 are LNHDA and SQIVND (reference sequence). There are 16 residues in the CDR3. CDR3 region: CASSILGTGNYNEQFF. The CDR3, as DNA: TGTGCCAGTAGTATCCTCGGGACAGGGAACTACAATGAGCAGTTCTTC.

V usage is TRBV7-3 and J usage is TRBJ1-1; D is unresolved. Looked up from germline, CDR1 is SGHTA and CDR2 is FQGTGA. The CDR3 spans 13 residues. V was cut by 5 bases and J by 0 bases, with 7 bases left in between. The CDR3 region is CASSPDLNTEAFF. CDR3 bases: TGTGCCAGCAGCCCGGATCTGAACACTGAAGCTTTCTTT.

The rearrangement uses TRBV2 and TRBJ2-3; no reliable D call. The V end lost 11 bases, the J end lost 1 base, and 7 bases lay between the germline ends. Germline CDR1 SNHLY, CDR2 FYNNEI. The CDR3 runs to 11 residues. The CDR3 DNA reads TGTGCCGGGCACCGCACAGATACGCAGTATTTT. This codes for CAGHRTDTQYF.

V is TRBV13 and J is TRBJ2-1; the D is unclear. The ends were cut back, 3 bases at V and 5 bases at J, with 2 bases in the middle. The germline CDR1 and CDR2 sequences are PRHDT and FYEKMQ (reference sequence). The CDR3 contains 11 residues. This chain's CDR3 is CASSLDNEQFF. For the CDR3, the DNA is TGTGCCAGCAGCTTGGACAATGAGCAGTTCTTC.

This chain links TRBV21-1 with TRBJ2-1; the table names TRBD2, a call not compared with the DNA. TRBV21-1 is reported as a pseudogene. The CDR3 loop spans 11 amino acids. CDR3 sequence reads: CASSNRRGQFF. CDR3 nucleotides: TGTGCCAGCAGCAATAGGCGAGGGCAGTTCTTC.

The V and J genes are TRBV21-1 and TRBJ1-4; the table's D call TRBD1 went unverified against the DNA. TRBV21-1 is reported as a pseudogene. The CDR3 covers 15 residues. The CDR3 DNA follows: TGTGCCAGCAGCAAAGGGGGACAGGAAAGTGAAAAACTGTTTTTT. The encoded protein is CASSKGGQESEKLFF.

V gene TRBV28 combines with J gene TRBJ2-1, with D possibly being TRBD2 (5 bases). Germline CDR1 is MDHEN and CDR2 is SYDVKM. The CDR3 has 15 amino acids. With 5 bases removed from V and 3 bases from J, the gap between germline ends came to 14 bases. CDR3 DNA sequence: TGTGCCAGCAGTCCCCTAGCCGCTCTCTACAATGAGCAGTTCTTC. Protein: CASSPLAALYNEQFF.

V gene TRBV4-1 combines with J gene TRBJ2-7; possibly TRBD1 for D (6 bases). The CDR3 is 16 residues long. With 0 bases removed from V and 6 bases from J, the gap between germline ends came to 18 bases. Germline CDR1 reads MGHRA; CDR2 reads YSYEKL. The CDR3 here is CASSQDRGRGLREQYF. As DNA, the CDR3 is TGCGCCAGCAGCCAAGATCGGGGCAGGGGATTACGCGAGCAGTACTTC.

The rearrangement links TRBV7-3 to TRBJ2-2; D not certain. Germline V CDR1 and CDR2: SGHTA, FQGTGA. V dropped 5 bases and J dropped 4 bases, with 8 bases sitting between them. The CDR3 sequence is 13 residues long. In nucleotides, the CDR3 is TGTGCCAGCAGCCTTCTTCTCACCGGGGAGCTGTTTTTT. Protein: CASSLLLTGELFF.

The chain joins TRBV6-4 to TRBJ2-1; TRBD2 matches at 10 bases. Trimming took 5 bases from V and 7 from J; bases not matched to a gene: 11. The CDR3 covers 16 residues. Per the germline V gene, CDR1 is MRHNA and CDR2 is SNTAGT. The CDR3 DNA follows: TGTGCCAGCAGTCCCCGGGGCAGCGGGGGGGTTAATGAGCAGTTCTTC. Protein product: CASSPRGSGGVNEQFF.

The J gene is TRBJ1-2, the V gene TRBV19; D is uncertain. Deletions cut 2 bases from V and 4 bases from J, with 11 bases between. The CDR3 contains 14 residues. Germline V gene sequence: CDR1 LNHDA, CDR2 SQIVND (reference sequence). The DNA for the CDR3 is TGTGCCAGTAGTATATCGGCCGATCTCTATGGCTACACCTTC. Its protein is CASSISADLYGYTF. The variable domain in full, completed from reference TRBV19 and TRBJ1-2, reads DGGITQSPKYLFRKEGQNVTLSCEQNLNHDAMYWYRQDPGQGLRLIYYSQIVNDFQKGDIAEGYSVSREKKESFPLTVTSAQKNPTAFYLCASSISADLYGYTFGSGTRLTVV.

The chain uses TRBV28 and TRBJ2-7; D may correspond to TRBD1 or TRBD2 (5 bases each). The CDR3 consists of 13 residues. V lost 4 bases and J 12 bases, leaving 19 bases between the germline ends. Germline V gives CDR1 MDHEN, CDR2 SYDVKM. CDR3 nucleotides: TGTGCCAGCAGTTCACCGGGGCTCCTTAAGTGGTACTTC. Protein sequence: CASSSPGLLKWYF.

This clone was observed once. The chain uses TRBV5-1 and TRBJ2-7; D gene uncertain. V was cut by 3 bases and J by 3 bases, with 10 bases left in between. The V gene's germline CDR1 is SGHRS and CDR2 YFSETQ. This CDR3 has 13 amino acids. The CDR3 DNA sequence: TGCGCCAGCAGCTCGGGTCTATTCTACGAGCAGTACTTC. This translates into CASSSGLFYEQYF.